This passage covers 18 T cell receptor beta chains from one sample sequenced in a study of blood T cell repertoires in COVID-19. Using immunoSEQ multiplex PCR, the repertoire was profiled, and TCRdb retains in-frame clones only, with some absent. The sample lists around 180,000 clones; approximately 86% were seen once. Sequences were obtained from peripheral blood. These receptors originate from a woman older than 75 with acute or convalescent COVID-19.

V is TRBV11-3 and J is TRBJ1-1, with D perhaps matching TRBD1 (5 bases). There are 13 residues in the CDR3. The germline CDR1 and CDR2 sequences are SGHNT and YENEEA. The V gene lost 5 bases and the J gene lost 4 bases, with 11 bases spanning the gap. Here the CDR3 reads CASSARGATEAFF. DNA for the CDR3: TGTGCCAGCAGCGCCCGCGGGGCCACTGAAGCTTTCTTT.

The V gene is TRBV19, the J gene TRBJ2-7, with a possible D match to TRBD2 (5 bases). The CDR3 runs 14 residues. Trimming left V 3 bases short and J 4 bases short, with 13 bases between. Per the germline V gene, CDR1 is LNHDA and CDR2 is SQIVND (reference sequence). In DNA, the CDR3 is TGTGCCAGTAGTATTGGGCTAGCTTCTTACGAGCAGTACTTC. This translates into CASSIGLASYEQYF.

V and J are TRBV6-2 or TRBV6-3 and TRBJ1-1; TRBD1 agrees at 7 bases. V was pared by 1 base and J by 9 bases, with 11 bases of the junction left unmatched. CDR1 is MNHEY and CDR2 is SVGEGT in the germline V gene. The CDR3 runs to 15 residues. The CDR3 region is CASSYFTRQGEKAFF. In DNA, the CDR3 is TGTGCCAGCAGTTACTTTACCCGACAGGGTGAGAAAGCTTTCTTT.

CDR3 bases: TGTGCCAGCAGTTTCCAAGAGAATCAGCCCCAGCATTTT. This codes for CASSFQENQPQHF. This rearrangement joins TRBV12-3 or TRBV12-4 to TRBJ1-5; D gene uncertain. V lost 3 bases and J lost 4, with 7 bases in between. CDR3 length: 13 residues.

The chain carries TRBV6-5 and TRBJ1-1, with 7 nucleotides matching TRBD1. Germline lookup yields CDR1 MNHEY and CDR2 SVGAGI. With 8 bases clipped from V and 10 bases from J, the junction kept 10 bases outside the gene matches. The CDR3 length is 12 residues. The CDR3 DNA reads as TGTGCCAGCCTGCAAGGGGGCGGCTCAGCTTTCTTT. Translation gives CASLQGGGSAFF.

This clone was observed a few times. The gene calls are TRBV7-2 and TRBJ2-2, with 8 positions matching TRBD2. V was pared by 7 bases and J by 7 bases, with 8 bases of the junction left unmatched. The CDR3 totals 14 residues. Germline CDR1 is SGHTA and CDR2 is FQGNSA. CDR3 sequence (DNA): TGTGCCAGCAACCAGCGGGGGCGTGGCGGGGAGCTGTTTTTT. This translates into CASNQRGRGGELFF. Full variable domain (remainder filled in from reference TRBV7-2 and TRBJ2-2): GAGVSQSPSNKVTEKGKDVELRCDPISGHTALYWYRQSLGQGLEFLIYFQGNSAPDKSGLPSDRFSAERTGGSVSTLTIQRTQQEDSAVYLCASNQRGRGGELFFGEGSRLTVL.

The rearrangement uses TRBV7-2 and TRBJ2-5; D possibly corresponds to TRBD1 (5 bases). Germline CDR1 reads SGHTA; CDR2 reads FQGNSA. The CDR3 is 15 amino acids. V gave up 1 base and J gave up 0 bases, with 9 bases separating them. The CDR3 DNA is TGTGCCAGCAGCTTAGTAGGGGCTGACCAAGAGACCCAGTACTTC. This gives the protein CASSLVGADQETQYF.

This chain uses TRBV2 with TRBJ2-3; 7 bases are a match to TRBD2. This CDR3 has 14 amino acids. Germline CDR1 and CDR2: SNHLY and FYNNEI. This chain's CDR3 is CASRYGTNTDTQYF. The DNA of the CDR3 is TGTGCGTCGAGGTATGGGACTAACACAGATACGCAGTATTTT.

The gene calls are TRBV19 and TRBJ2-5; TRBD1 aligns across 7 bases. The germline V gene encodes CDR1 LNHDA and CDR2 SQIVND (reference sequence). This CDR3 spans 17 amino acids. After removal of 8 bases from V and 4 bases from J, the junction contained 19 bases not matched to a gene. The CDR3 spells CASSLRPLGQLRETQYF. The DNA of the CDR3 is TGTGCCAGTTCCCTACGGCCCCTGGGACAGTTAAGAGAGACCCAGTACTTC.

This clone was detected only once. J is TRBJ2-2 and V is TRBV7-8; the match to TRBD2 covers 9 bases. The CDR3 loop spans 14 amino acids. Germline CDR1 and CDR2: SGHVS and FQNEAQ. V was pared by 6 bases and J by 6 bases, with 5 bases of the junction left unmatched. DNA of the CDR3: TGTGCCAGCAGGACTAGCGGAGCACCCGGGGAGCTGTTTTTT. This gives the protein CASRTSGAPGELFF.

CDR3 loop: CASSPGTGRETQYF. The CDR3 coding sequence is TGTGCCAGTTCTCCCGGGACAGGGCGGGAGACCCAGTACTTC. The chain recombines TRBV25-1 with TRBJ2-5; TRBD1 matches 9 bases. The germline CDR1 and CDR2 sequences are MGHDK and SYGVNS. This CDR3 comprises 14 residues. V lost 9 bases to trimming and J lost 5 bases; unmatched junction nucleotides: 10.

The chain uses TRBV5-1 and TRBJ2-7; maybe TRBD1 (6 bases). Germline loops: CDR1 SGHRS, CDR2 YFSETQ. The CDR3 covers 16 residues. V was trimmed by 0 bases and J by 5 bases, leaving 18 bases between them. The CDR3 DNA reads TGCGCCAGCAGCTTGGTGGCTTTGGGGGCGCGGAACGAGCAGTACTTC. Its translation: CASSLVALGARNEQYF.

The V and J genes are TRBV5-1 and TRBJ2-5; 7 nucleotides match TRBD1. This CDR3 is 16 amino acids long. Germline values: CDR1 SGHRS, CDR2 YFSETQ. The J segment lost 1 base and the V segment lost 4 bases, leaving 10 bases of the junction unmatched. DNA of the CDR3: TGCGCCAGCAGCACCTACCCCGGGACAGCCCAAGAGACCCAGTACTTC. This encodes CASSTYPGTAQETQYF.

Here the CDR3 DNA reads TGTGCCAGCAGAGACAGGATGGAAGGAGATACGCAGTATTTT. It yields the protein CASRDRMEGDTQYF. The chain carries TRBV6-5 and TRBJ2-3, with D perhaps TRBD1 (6 bases). Germline CDR1 reads MNHEY; CDR2 reads SVGAGI. Deletions cut 6 bases from V and 5 bases from J, with 15 bases between. The CDR3 has 14 amino acids.

With regard to this clone: Other DNA sequences in the sample encode the same CDR3. This chain connects TRBV5-4 to TRBJ1-2, with a possible D match to TRBD1 (5 bases). The V gene's germline CDR1 is SGHNT and CDR2 YYREEE (reference sequence). V lost 1 base and J 8 bases, leaving 9 bases between the germline ends. The CDR3 loop spans 12 amino acids. The CDR3: CASSLRGGGYTF. The CDR3 DNA reads as TGTGCCAGCAGCTTGAGGGGTGGCGGCTACACCTTC.

This clone showed up just once. J is TRBJ2-7 and V is TRBV7-2, with 15 bases lining up with TRBD2. Germline values: CDR1 SGHTA, CDR2 FQGNSA. This CDR3 contains 17 residues. With V trimmed by 5 bases and J by 4 bases, 9 bases remained unmatched. CDR3 in amino acids: CASSPRTSGGGLYEQYF. DNA for the CDR3: TGTGCCAGCAGCCCCCGGACTAGCGGGGGGGGGTTGTACGAGCAGTACTTC.

The chain combines TRBV11-3 with TRBJ2-2; D not resolved. V lost 5 bases and J lost 6, with 7 bases in between. The CDR3 has 12 residues. Germline CDR1 is SGHNT and CDR2 is YENEEA. CDR3 sequence: CASSPPSGELFF. CDR3 coding DNA: TGTGCCAGCAGCCCTCCCTCCGGGGAGCTGTTTTTT.

This chain connects TRBV18 to TRBJ1-1, with 11 bases lining up with TRBD1. Losses at the gene ends were 3 bases for V and 1 base for J; bases not matched to a gene: 4. There are 16 residues in the CDR3. The V gene's germline CDR1 is KGHSH and CDR2 LQKENI. The CDR3 region has the DNA TGTGCCAGCTCACCCGGGACAGGGGGTTGGAACACTGAAGCTTTCTTT. Translated, it gives CASSPGTGGWNTEAFF.